The rows below give T cell receptor beta chains drawn from one sample of a study of graft-versus-host responses after intestinal transplantation. The table came from immunoSEQ multiplex PCR; TCRdb's copy has only in-frame clones and leaves some out. This sample yields about 9,800 clones, of which around 90% are seen a single time; about 2.5% belongs to the top ten. The sequencing here drew on PBMCs, taken approximately 42 days after intestinal transplant. The origin of the receptors is a human patient who received an intestinal transplant, so some T cells may come from the graft donor. The CDR3 runs from the conserved cysteine through the conserved F or W. The D gene is left open where the match is weak.

CDR3nt: TGTGCCAGCAGTCCCGACAGGGGGCTTGACGAGCAGTACTTC
CDR3aa: CASSPDRGLDEQYF
d_gene: TRBD1
j_gene: TRBJ2-7
v_gene: TRBV2

CDR3nt: TGCGCCAGCAGTCAATCTCCCCGGCGGCGCAATCAGCCCCAGCATTTT
CDR3aa: CASSQSPRRRNQPQHF
d_gene: .
j_gene: TRBJ1-5
v_gene: TRBV23-1

CDR3nt: TGCGCCAGCAGCTTGGGACAGGTGAACACTGAAGCTTTCTTT
CDR3aa: CASSLGQVNTEAFF
d_gene: .
j_gene: TRBJ1-1
v_gene: TRBV5-1

CDR3nt: TGTGCCAGCAGCCCGGACAGGGTTTCGGCCAAAAACATTCAGTACTTC
CDR3aa: CASSPDRVSAKNIQYF
d_gene: TRBD1
j_gene: TRBJ2-4
v_gene: TRBV9

CDR3nt: TGTGCCAGCAGTTTTGATTGGGCTTATGGCTACACCTTC
CDR3aa: CASSFDWAYGYTF
d_gene: .
j_gene: TRBJ1-2
v_gene: TRBV6-6

CDR3nt: TGCAGCGTTGAAGGGGTAGGGGTAGGGGAGACCCAGTACTTC
CDR3aa: CSVEGVGVGETQYF
d_gene: .
j_gene: TRBJ2-5
v_gene: TRBV29-1

CDR3nt: TGTGCCAGCAGTTCCTACGGACTAGCGGCCATTCATTACAATGAGCAGTTCTTC
CDR3aa: CASSSYGLAAIHYNEQFF
d_gene: TRBD2
j_gene: TRBJ2-1
v_gene: TRBV27

CDR3nt: TGTGCCAGCAGCGCGCCCGAGAGTCGGGGGGGCTATGGCTACACCTTC
CDR3aa: CASSAPESRGGYGYTF
d_gene: .
j_gene: TRBJ1-2
v_gene: TRBV9

CDR3nt: TGTGCCAGCAGCTTGGCCCGCGACTACCAAGAGACCCAGTACTTC
CDR3aa: CASSLARDYQETQYF
d_gene: .
j_gene: TRBJ2-5
v_gene: TRBV5-4

CDR3nt: TGTGCCAGCAGCTTAGCCCTTCGACAGGGATCGGAGCAGTTCTTC
CDR3aa: CASSLALRQGSEQFF
d_gene: TRBD1
j_gene: TRBJ2-1
v_gene: TRBV7-9

CDR3nt: TGCGCCAGCATAAGCGGGGCCACCTACGAGCAGTACTTC
CDR3aa: CASISGATYEQYF
d_gene: TRBD2
j_gene: TRBJ2-7
v_gene: TRBV10-2